This T cell receptor (beta chain) was sequenced in a study of cytomegalovirus exposure and HLA in healthy donors. A word on this clone: Its antigen is still unknown.

A multiplex PCR was run with 60 Vbeta primers and 13 Jbeta primers. Assay: immunoSEQ multiplex PCR; the TCRdb copy retains only in-frame clones and omits some. Of roughly 180,000 clones in the sample, around 75% were seen once. The germline V and J ends were trimmed by 4 bases and 8 bases, with 21 bases remaining between them. The germline V gene encodes CDR1 MNHEY and CDR2 SVGAGI. This CDR3 is built from 16 residues. Study outcomes and limitations: Relative to equally common others, HLA-associated TCR beta chains showed greater clonal expansion in a later analysis.

The rearrangement links TRBV6-5 to TRBJ2-1, with D possibly TRBD1 on 5 matching bases. The sequencing sample was made of PBMCs. This receptor was taken from a female donor in good health and CMV-seronegative. The CDR3 spells CASSSLGDRGSHEQFF. As DNA, the CDR3 is TGTGCCAGCAGTTCTCTCGGCGATAGGGGTTCGCATGAGCAGTTCTTC.